These T cell receptor beta chains were read from a single sample in a study of Ad26.COV2.S vaccination and SARS-CoV-2 variants. Some clones are missing from TCRdb's copy, which holds only in-frame ones; the method was immunoSEQ multiplex PCR. This sample carries about 350,000 clones, roughly 84% of them seen once, and the ten largest clones take roughly 3.5%. The source was peripheral blood, collected in a trial of Ad26.COV2.S vaccine versus placebo. These receptors were taken from a person aged 18-65 years who received the Ad26.COV2.S COVID-19 vaccine or a placebo. Each CDR3 is given without its conserved first and last residue. D genes are given only for firm matches.

D gene	J gene	V gene	CDR3 protein
-	TRBJ2-7	TRBV5-5	ASSLAPGYEQY
TRBD1	TRBJ1-1	TRBV3-1/TRBV3-2	ASSPGQGWNTEAF
-	TRBJ1-4	TRBV12-2	ASRLASSLDMGEEKLF
TRBD2	TRBJ2-1	TRBV4-3	ASSQASGKYNEQF
TRBD1	TRBJ2-5	TRBV9	ASNRRGDRGPETQY
TRBD1	TRBJ2-1	TRBV4-3	ASSQESIVGTGHNEQF
-	TRBJ2-3	TRBV3-1/TRBV3-2	ASSRGDNGSPDTQY
-	TRBJ2-5	TRBV19	ASSKQGLGLAETQY
-	TRBJ1-2	TRBV2	ASGMYGGADGYT
-	TRBJ2-7	TRBV7-2	ASSLASQHYEQY
-	TRBJ2-1	TRBV6-5	ASSRRESYNEQF
TRBD1	TRBJ2-7	TRBV4-1	ASSQEQGAGYEQY
-	TRBJ2-5	TRBV4-3	ASSRGTPKMGETQY
-	TRBJ1-2	TRBV9	ASSITGSDYGYT
-	TRBJ1-4	TRBV6-5	ASSYGIFNEKLF
-	TRBJ2-3	TRBV10-3	AIRGKRTDTQY
-	TRBJ1-2	TRBV29-1	SVGQEVGYT
TRBD1	TRBJ1-1	TRBV6-1	ASSELAGGGETEAF
-	TRBJ2-3	TRBV12-3/TRBV12-4	ASSTKGADTQY
-	TRBJ2-1	TRBV5-1	ASTLTVNNEQF
TRBD2	TRBJ2-3	TRBV7-6	ASSLNSGGFSSTDTQY
TRBD2	TRBJ2-3	TRBV28	ASSLWALAGGPDTQY
-	TRBJ1-5	TRBV4-1	ASSQHPLQGRGLNQPQH
-	TRBJ1-3	TRBV5-4	ASSLRGKLDYSGNTIY
-	TRBJ2-6	TRBV5-8	ASSLGVTGANVLT
TRBD1	TRBJ1-1	TRBV28	ASRQTGNGNTEAF
TRBD1	TRBJ2-5	TRBV27	ASSPPGGWETQY
TRBD1	TRBJ1-3	TRBV19	ASSIDRVSGNTIY
-	TRBJ2-5	TRBV3-1/TRBV3-2	ASSPIIQETQY
TRBD2	TRBJ2-5	TRBV28	ASSLASGIERETQY
TRBD2	TRBJ2-3	TRBV6-5	ASNGLAGATDTQY
TRBD1	TRBJ2-5	TRBV7-6	ASSLMGQGSETQY
TRBD1	TRBJ2-5	TRBV12-5	ASGDNAGQGGETQY
-	TRBJ1-1	TRBV2	ASSEWAGYLF
-	TRBJ2-5	TRBV19	ASSKITGKREETQY
-	TRBJ1-1	TRBV19	ASSIGQLNTEAF
-	TRBJ1-5	TRBV6-2/TRBV6-3	ASSDSNQPQH
TRBD1	TRBJ2-1	TRBV29-1	SVESWTGGDEQF
-	TRBJ1-1	TRBV6-6	ASSYDRIMNTEAF
-	TRBJ2-1	TRBV30	ACRGGMEQF
TRBD1	TRBJ2-6	TRBV28	ASSFWRAAGGVGANVLT
TRBD1	TRBJ2-3	TRBV5-6	ASSMTNRGPGTDTQY
TRBD2	TRBJ2-3	TRBV7-9	ASSSLRGGTDTQY
TRBD2	TRBJ2-7	TRBV7-2	ASRKLAGGPGHEQY
-	TRBJ2-1	TRBV6-5	ASSYSVGVYYNEQF
TRBD2	TRBJ2-7	TRBV15	ATSRGNSGGTEQY
-	TRBJ2-5	TRBV4-1	ASSQGWRGEETQY
-	TRBJ1-2	TRBV9	ASSPRIQNSGYT
-	TRBJ2-3	TRBV5-1	ASSTTRSIGDTQY
-	TRBJ1-2	TRBV29-1	SVEEGGAFTNYGYT
TRBD1	TRBJ1-4	TRBV28	ASSFGTGGARKLF
-	TRBJ1-2	TRBV14	ASSQGGGADYGYT
-	TRBJ2-2	TRBV15	ATTQMLGNTGELF
-	TRBJ2-3	TRBV5-6	ASSYSGTRGTDTQY
TRBD1	TRBJ1-3	TRBV11-2	ASSLQGVGGNTIY
-	TRBJ2-7	TRBV4-3	ASSQDGGTAYEQY
-	TRBJ2-7	TRBV18	ASRENYEQY
-	TRBJ1-5	TRBV9	ASSVEANQPQH
-	TRBJ1-1	TRBV7-2	ASSFGSGVMNTEAF
TRBD1	TRBJ1-6	TRBV5-4	ASSSDGTGDVALH